The sequence of this T cell receptor (beta chain) was determined in a study of technical replicates of blood from several donors. The table came from immunoSEQ multiplex PCR; TCRdb's copy has only in-frame clones and leaves some out. The table has roughly 60,000 clones, approximately 86% seen once; the top ten hold over 4.5%. CDR3 length equals 14 residues. The J segment lost 10 bases and the V segment lost 0 bases, leaving 3 bases of the junction unmatched. Per germline, CDR1 SGHRS and CDR2 YFSETQ. Sample: PBMCs. V and J are TRBV5-1 and TRBJ2-1; 11 bases are shared with TRBD2. The receptor comes from a human donor in good health. Some clones in this sample may be carry-over from other donors' samples. CDR3 nucleotide sequence: TGCGCCAGCAGCTTGGGGACTAGCGGGCTGGAGCAGTTCTTC. Residues: CASSLGTSGLEQFF.